These 7 T cell receptor beta chains were sequenced from one sample in a study of blood T cells in healthy people across ages (dated by TCRdb to 2015 to 2017). Library preparation used 5' RACE. The sequencing machine was an Illumina HiSeq 2500. A second PCR of 7 to 11 cycles was performed with a sample-barcoded 5' primer and a J-beta primer mix. Using fastp trimming at Q25 and MiXCR clonotype assembly, TCRdb reanalyzed the public sequencing data and kept in-frame beta chains. Each record represents a unique CDR3 protein, reported with the most common genes and DNA among its rows. Across this sample there are 890,000 or so distinct CDR3 sequences, with around 62% seen only once. The top ten clonotypes cover 25% to 35% of the sample. Input material: blood. The receptors originated from a young man in good health.

This clonotype came up a few times. The CDR3 sequence is CASSMTDNEQFF. CDR3 sequence (DNA): TGTGCCAGCAGTATGACCGACAATGAGCAGTTCTTC. The rearrangement uses TRBV6-2 or TRBV6-3 and TRBJ2-1; D gene unclear. The CDR3 is made up of 12 amino acids. Looked up from germline, CDR1 is MNHEY and CDR2 is SVGEGT. The germline V and J ends were trimmed by 5 bases and 5 bases, with 7 bases remaining between them.

The chain joins TRBV29-1 to TRBJ1-2; 7 bases agree with TRBD1. V was clipped by 7 bases and J by 4 bases; unmatched bases: 12. The germline V gene has CDR1 SQVTM and CDR2 ANQGSEA. This CDR3 region has 14 residues. This CDR3 reads CSAVFTGTAYGYTF. CDR3 in DNA: TGCAGCGCCGTCTTCACCGGGACAGCCTATGGCTACACCTTC.

This chain joins TRBV2 and TRBJ2-1; D gene unclear. Trimming cost V 3 bases and J 8 bases, with 5 bases left between them. Germline-derived CDR1 and CDR2 are SNHLY and FYNNEI. The CDR3 length is 11 residues. Here the CDR3 reads CASSDMDEQFF. The CDR3, as DNA: TGTGCCAGCAGTGATATGGATGAGCAGTTCTTC.

This chain links TRBV29-1 with TRBJ2-5, with a tentative D call TRBD2 (6 bases). This CDR3 has 11 residues. CDR1 is SQVTM, CDR2 ANQGSEA, per germline. V lost 8 bases to trimming and J lost 3 bases, with 10 bases between them. CDR3: CSQGGEETQYF. CDR3 in DNA: TGCAGCCAGGGCGGGGAAGAGACCCAGTACTTC. The full variable domain, in which reference TRBV29-1 and TRBJ2-5 provide the parts outside the CDR3, is SAVISQKPSRDICQRGTSLTIQCQVDSQVTMMFWYRQQPGQSLTLIATANQGSEATYESGFVIDKFPISRPNLTFSTLTVSNMSPEDSSIYLCSQGGEETQYFGPGTRLLVL.

The chain recombines TRBV7-2 with TRBJ2-1; D is undetermined. V was trimmed by 5 bases and J by 8 bases, leaving 10 bases between them. The germline V gene has CDR1 SGHTA and CDR2 FQGNSA. The CDR3 runs 12 residues. This CDR3 is CASSPSTDEQFF. CDR3 bases: TGTGCCAGCAGCCCGTCTACGGATGAGCAGTTCTTC.

V gene TRBV5-1 combines with J gene TRBJ2-3; 9 bases align to TRBD2. After removal of 0 bases from V and 3 bases from J, the junction contained 5 bases not matched to a gene. Germline CDR1 is SGHRS and CDR2 is YFSETQ. This CDR3 region has 16 residues. The CDR3 reads CASSLVAGALTDTQYF. The CDR3 nucleotides are TGCGCCAGCAGCTTGGTAGCGGGGGCTCTGACAGATACGCAGTATTTT.

V usage is TRBV9 and J usage is TRBJ2-1; 11 bases align to TRBD2. Germline V CDR1 and CDR2: SGDLS, YYNGEE. After removal of 0 bases from V and 9 bases from J, the junction contained 5 bases not matched to a gene. The CDR3 totals 15 residues. The CDR3 sequence is CASSVDLSGRGEQFF. The CDR3 DNA reads TGTGCCAGCAGCGTAGATCTTAGCGGGAGGGGTGAGCAGTTCTTC.